Below are 13 T cell receptor beta chains sequenced from a single sample in a study of T cell responses to AZD1222 COVID-19 vaccine (dated by TCRdb to the early 2020s). The library was built by means of the immunoSEQ multiplex PCR assay. TCRdb carries this immuneACCESS record with in-frame sequences only. Its versions omit some clonotypes, under half of them owing to an unresolved V gene in the studies checked, with the rest unexplained. This sample lists some 80,000 clones; 90% were detected once. The ten most abundant clones make up 5.2% of the sample. Explained via the paper, the time point label denotes: baseline before first vaccination. This material consisted of peripheral blood, taken on day 0 of AZD1222 vaccination. These receptors were collected from an adult in good health.

This rearrangement joins TRBV9 to TRBJ2-1, with 8 bases identical to TRBD1. Germline loops: CDR1 SGDLS, CDR2 YYNGEE. With V trimmed by 0 bases and J by 4 bases, 6 bases remained unmatched. The CDR3 spans 16 residues. CDR3 loop: CASSVGQGALYNEQFF. CDR3 nucleotide sequence: TGTGCCAGCAGCGTAGGTCAGGGGGCGTTGTACAATGAGCAGTTCTTC.

The chain is built from TRBV5-5 and TRBJ2-5, with D perhaps TRBD1 (6 bases). Germline loops: CDR1 SGHKS, CDR2 YYEKEE (reference sequence). The CDR3 has 15 amino acids. V lost 0 bases, J lost 3 bases, and 12 bases lay in between. CDR3 nucleotides: TGTGCCAGCAGCTTGGTAGGGGGTTTCAAAGAGACCCAGTACTTC. Its translation: CASSLVGGFKETQYF.

The chain links TRBV5-4 to TRBJ2-3; TRBD2 aligns across 14 bases. The germline CDR1 and CDR2 sequences are SGHNT and YYREEE (reference sequence). CDR3 length: 16 amino acids. Trimming at V came to 3 bases and at J to 1 base, leaving 1 base not matched to a gene. The CDR3 coding sequence is TGTGCCAGCAGCTCGGGACTAGCGGGGGGCACAGATACGCAGTATTTT. Encoded protein: CASSSGLAGGTDTQYF.

This clone was seen a single time. This chain joins TRBV7-2 and TRBJ2-2; D possibly uses TRBD1 or TRBD2 (5 bases each). V was cut by 4 bases and J by 6 bases, with 15 bases left in between. The CDR3 runs to 15 residues. In germline, CDR1 is SGHTA, CDR2 FQGNSA. CDR3 sequence: CASSSPRGSPGELFF. The CDR3 DNA sequence: TGTGCCAGCAGCTCCCCCCGGGGCAGCCCCGGGGAGCTGTTTTTT.

The V gene is TRBV5-1, the J gene TRBJ1-2, with D unclear. This CDR3 is built from 12 residues. Trimming removed 4 bases from V and 7 bases from J, with 11 bases in between. Per germline, CDR1 SGHRS and CDR2 YFSETQ. The DNA for the CDR3 is TGCGCCAGCAGCCCGGCAAATGGTGGCTACACCTTC. Encoded protein: CASSPANGGYTF.

The chain has TRBV5-1 and TRBJ2-1; D ambiguous. This CDR3 contains 14 residues. Trimming took 1 base from V and 2 from J, leaving 7 bases between them. CDR1 and CDR2 (germline): SGHRS, YFSETQ. The CDR3 bases are TGCGCCAGCAGCTTGACGAATGCCTACAATGAGCAGTTCTTC. This encodes CASSLTNAYNEQFF.

CDR3 amino acids: CASSLYLQGVREQYF. For the CDR3, the DNA is TGTGCCAGCAGCTTATACCTACAGGGGGTGCGCGAGCAGTACTTC. The V call is TRBV7-2, the J call TRBJ2-7, with TRBD1 identical over 8 bases. The germline V gene has CDR1 SGHTA and CDR2 FQGNSA. CDR3 length: 15 amino acids. Unmatched junction bases numbered 9, after V lost 2 bases and J lost 6 bases.

This chain connects TRBV9 to TRBJ2-4, with a possible D match to TRBD1 (5 bases). The V end was cut by 0 bases, the J end by 2 bases, with 9 bases between. This CDR3 region has 15 residues. Germline loops: CDR1 SGDLS, CDR2 YYNGEE. CDR3 nucleotides: TGTGCCAGCAGCGTAGGACAGATGACCAAAAACATTCAGTACTTC. Its protein is CASSVGQMTKNIQYF.

This chain uses TRBV5-1 with TRBJ1-1; D possibly corresponds to TRBD1 (5 bases). The CDR3 runs 15 residues. Trimming pared 0 bases from V and 4 bases from J, leaving 13 bases between. Per the germline V gene, CDR1 is SGHRS and CDR2 is YFSETQ. Written as DNA, the CDR3 is TGCGCCAGCAGCTTGGGAGGCCCCGGGGCCACTGAAGCTTTCTTT. It yields the protein CASSLGGPGATEAFF.

The gene calls are TRBV7-3 and TRBJ2-7; D is perhaps TRBD2 (6 bases). This CDR3 is 14 amino acids long. Germline CDR1 is SGHTA and CDR2 is FQGTGA. The V end was cut by 5 bases, the J end by 4 bases, with 15 bases between. The CDR3 sequence is CASSPRGGWYEQYF. CDR3 in DNA: TGTGCCAGCAGCCCCCGGGGAGGTTGGTACGAGCAGTACTTC.

The chain employs TRBV3-1 (or the pseudogene TRBV3-2) and TRBJ1-6, with D unclear. The V end was cut by 4 bases, the J end by 6 bases, with 16 bases between. Germline assignment: CDR1 LGHDT and CDR2 YNNKEL (reference sequence). The CDR3 spans 16 residues. The CDR3 sequence: CASSPRDRLGNSPLHF. CDR3 sequence (DNA): TGTGCCAGCAGCCCCCGAGACCGCCTTGGTAATTCACCCCTCCACTTT.

CDR3 DNA sequence: TGTGCCAGCAGCTTTCCGGGAAAACAAGAGACCCAGTACTTC. Its protein product is CASSFPGKQETQYF. The genes are TRBV7-9 and TRBJ2-5; possible D gene TRBD2, 5 bases. CDR3 length equals 14 residues. Trimming pared 3 bases from V and 2 bases from J, leaving 10 bases between. Germline V gives CDR1 SEHNR, CDR2 FQNEAQ (reference sequence).

The DNA of the CDR3 is TGTGCCAGTAGTATTAATTGGAGGGGGAGACATAGTGAAGCTTTCTTT. This encodes CASSINWRGRHSEAFF. The rearrangement links TRBV19 to TRBJ1-1; TRBD1 might be the D (6 bases). This CDR3 comprises 16 residues. Trimming took 3 bases from V and 7 from J, leaving 21 bases between them. Germline V gene sequence: CDR1 LNHDA, CDR2 SQIVND (reference sequence).